This TCR beta chain was documented in a study of HIV-infected patients and healthy controls. For the study at large: In about 85% of the 16 patients, CD4 counts climbed slightly after three months but remained subnormal. Study conclusions and caveats: Comparisons were complicated because patients and controls had unequal numbers of distinct sequences. Compared with controls, mean Gini indices were significantly raised in HIV-infected repertoires, possibly indicating oligoclonality.

This clonotype is medium-sized in the sample. Its antigen is undetermined. Alpha and beta constant-region primers primed reverse transcription of around 0.5 ug RNA. Using multiplexing indices, alpha and beta chain libraries were generated apart by chain-specific third strand synthesis. One primer pair amplified all rearrangements per chain; each cDNA got molecular barcodes. TCRdb independently ran MiXCR on the 5' RACE reads; one entry per CDR3 protein. In the table there are roughly 4,000 distinct CDR3 sequences, less than 30% of which are singletons. V shed 10 bases, J shed 5 bases, and the junction held 4 bases outside the gene matches. The CDR3 sequence is 11 residues long. Germline V gene lookup returns CDR1 MGHRA and CDR2 YSYEKL. Antiretroviral therapy had run roughly three months, about 14 weeks, before follow-up blood collection. All unsorted peripheral T cells were captured because whole blood was used without fractionation.

The sequence was collected from an adult with HIV infection. The specimen comprised blood, sampled during antiretroviral therapy. The chain couples TRBV4-1 to TRBJ2-7, with 8 bases aligning to TRBD2. The CDR3 is CATREGNEQYF. In nucleotides, the CDR3 is TGCGCCACCCGGGAGGGGAACGAGCAGTACTTC.